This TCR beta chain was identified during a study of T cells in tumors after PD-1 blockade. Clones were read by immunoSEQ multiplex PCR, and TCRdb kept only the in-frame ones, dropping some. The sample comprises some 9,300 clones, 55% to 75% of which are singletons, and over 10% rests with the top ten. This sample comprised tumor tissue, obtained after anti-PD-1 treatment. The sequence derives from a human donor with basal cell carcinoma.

The CDR3 nucleotides are TGTGCCAGCAGCCCAGGCGGTAGCTCCTACGAGCAGTACTTC. Its translation: CASSPGGSSYEQYF. This chain links TRBV7-3 with TRBJ2-7; no clear D gene. V was pared by 5 bases and J by 0 bases, with 11 bases between. Germline assignment: CDR1 SGHTA and CDR2 FQGTGA. The CDR3 extends over 14 amino acids.